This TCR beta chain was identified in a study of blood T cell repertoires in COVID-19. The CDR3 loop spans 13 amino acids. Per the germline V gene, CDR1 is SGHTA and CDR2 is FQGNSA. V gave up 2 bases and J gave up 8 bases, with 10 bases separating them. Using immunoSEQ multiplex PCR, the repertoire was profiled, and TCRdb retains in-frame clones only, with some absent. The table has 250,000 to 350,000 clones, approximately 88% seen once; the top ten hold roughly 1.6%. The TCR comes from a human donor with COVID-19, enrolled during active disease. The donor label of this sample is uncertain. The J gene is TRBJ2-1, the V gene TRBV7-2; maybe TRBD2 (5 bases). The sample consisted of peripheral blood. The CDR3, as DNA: TGTGCCAGCAGCTTAATTTCGAGGGATGAGCAGTTCTTC. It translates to CASSLISRDEQFF.